This T cell receptor (beta chain) originates from a study of blood T cell repertoires in COVID-19. Turning to the study itself: PBMCs, B-cell-depleted T cells, or T cells were the source of the cDNA or gDNA that made up the material.

Methods used by the authors: Amplifying reference gene primers gave estimates of nucleated cell counts. The protocol was immunoSEQ multiplex PCR, while the TCRdb copy is restricted to in-frame clones and leaves out a portion. The D gene and trimming were derived from the DNA, and the V and J assignments and clone size from that table. The data contain fewer than 80,000 clones, almost 90% of them singletons. The V end lost 4 bases, the J end lost 2 bases, and 11 bases lay between the germline ends. The CDR3 runs to 14 residues. Germline CDR1 reads LGHDT; CDR2 reads YNNKEL (reference sequence). The TCR was taken from a woman in her 50s with active or convalescent COVID-19. Specimen: peripheral blood. The chain links TRBV3-1 (or the pseudogene TRBV3-2) to TRBJ2-5; possible D gene TRBD2, 5 bases. The CDR3 reads CASSLLASQETQYF. The CDR3 nucleotides read TGTGCCAGCAGCCTCCTAGCCTCTCAAGAGACCCAGTACTTC.